The following is a T cell receptor (beta chain) sequence with its context. The antigen remains unidentified. Deletions cut 6 bases from V and 0 bases from J, with 12 bases between. Germline CDR1 and CDR2: SNHLY and FYNNEI. CDR3 size: 15 residues. TCRdb keeps only in-frame clones here, not all; method: immunoSEQ multiplex PCR. Found here are some 80,000 clones, around four fifths of them singletons; the top ten hold 2.1%. The sample is drawn from a study of T cell clones after liver transplantation. Study as a whole: Post-transplant blood was tracked for graft-donor-reactive T cell clones identified in a pre-transplant mixed lymphocyte reaction. Three of eight recipients were HCV-positive; others had non-autoimmune, non-viral indications. Broader study findings: Graft donor-reactive T cells may have migrated into the graft rather than being deleted. These preliminary findings come from unstandardized post-transplant sampling times.

The receptor was derived from a human patient who received a liver transplant. Among the T cells, some may be from the graft donor. The sample in question was CD4+ T cells from blood, obtained 48 to 50 months after liver transplant. The chain employs TRBV2 and TRBJ2-1; D may be TRBD2 (6 bases). The CDR3 DNA is TGTGCCAGCAGAGGGACTTTAAGCTCCTACAATGAGCAGTTCTTC. Amino acids: CASRGTLSSYNEQFF. The variable domain in full, completed from reference TRBV2 and TRBJ2-1, reads EPEVTQTPSHQVTQMGQEVILRCVPISNHLYFYWYRQILGQKVEFLVSFYNNEISEKSEIFDDQFSVERPDGSNFTLKIRSTKLEDSAMYFCASRGTLSSYNEQFFGPGTRLTVL.